The 24 T cell receptor beta chains presented below share a single source sample, sequenced in a study of T cells in tuberculosis. Time point indicated: new active TB diagnosis, blood taken before or within 7 days of starting treatment. Measured with immunoSEQ multiplex PCR; TCRdb has only the in-frame clones, and not every one. The sample contains some 30,000 clones, about 92% of which appear only once. Here the sequenced sample was PBMCs, taken at tuberculosis diagnosis. All receptors come from an adult with tuberculosis.

The chain links TRBV19 to TRBJ2-7; 11 nucleotides align to TRBD2. The CDR3 runs 14 residues. J lost 4 bases, V lost 5 bases, and 4 bases had no gene match. Germline V gives CDR1 LNHDA, CDR2 SQIVND (reference sequence). CDR3: CASSPGLAEYEQYF. The CDR3 bases are TGTGCCAGTAGTCCGGGACTAGCGGAGTACGAGCAGTACTTC. Full variable domain (rest looked up from reference TRBV19 and TRBJ2-7): DGGITQSPKYLFRKEGQNVTLSCEQNLNHDAMYWYRQDPGQGLRLIYYSQIVNDFQKGDIAEGYSVSREKKESFPLTVTSAQKNPTAFYLCASSPGLAEYEQYFGPGTRLTVT.

This chain joins TRBV28 and TRBJ1-2, with 9 bases matching TRBD1. The V and J ends lost 5 bases and 6 bases, in that order; junction bases with no gene match: 7. Germline assignment: CDR1 MDHEN and CDR2 SYDVKM. The CDR3 loop spans 14 amino acids. CDR3: CASSLFGTGNGYTF. The CDR3 nucleotides read TGTGCCAGCAGTCTCTTCGGGACAGGGAATGGCTACACCTTC.

The CDR3 here is CASSPGQGGSNTEAFF. DNA of the CDR3: TGCGCCAGCAGCCCAGGACAGGGGGGGTCGAACACTGAAGCTTTCTTT. The chain has TRBV5-1 and TRBJ1-1, with TRBD1 matching 10 bases. The CDR3 contains 16 residues. The germline V gene has CDR1 SGHRS and CDR2 YFSETQ. The trim removed 4 bases at V and 1 base at J, leaving 7 bases unmatched.

The chain employs TRBV7-7 and TRBJ2-1; tentatively, D is TRBD2 (6 bases). Trimming shortened V by 0 bases and J by 9 bases, and 15 bases separated the two germline ends. Germline CDR1 is SSHAT and CDR2 is FNYEAQ (reference sequence). This CDR3 contains 15 residues. The CDR3, as DNA: TGTGCCAGCAGCTTAGCCGAGGGAGGACACGTTGAGCAGTTCTTC. It yields the protein CASSLAEGGHVEQFF.

V is TRBV2 and J is TRBJ2-2; 7 nucleotides line up with TRBD1. Losses at the gene ends were 2 bases for V and 6 bases for J; bases not matched to a gene: 0. Germline loops: CDR1 SNHLY, CDR2 FYNNEI. This CDR3 region has 13 residues. The CDR3 DNA reads as TGTGCCAGCAGTGAACAGGGGGCCGGGGAGCTGTTTTTT. Translated, it gives CASSEQGAGELFF.

This sequence joins TRBV13 and TRBJ2-1; 8 bases fit TRBD1. Germline CDR1 reads PRHDT; CDR2 reads FYEKMQ (reference sequence). CDR3 size: 14 residues. Trimming removed 5 bases from V and 4 bases from J; junction bases left unmatched: 4. CDR3 in DNA: TGTGCCAGCAGCCCCAGGACAGGGTACAATGAGCAGTTCTTC. As protein: CASSPRTGYNEQFF.

This clone was counted a single time. CDR3 amino acids: CATPGGSEAFF. The CDR3 nucleotides are TGTGCCACTCCTGGGGGCTCTGAAGCTTTCTTT. The chain couples TRBV6-1 to TRBJ1-1; TRBD1 is a possible D gene (6 bases). V was cut by 10 bases and J by 6 bases, with 12 bases left in between. Looked up from germline, CDR1 is MNHNS and CDR2 is SASEGT. CDR3 length equals 11 residues.

J is TRBJ2-3 and V is TRBV27; a weak D match, TRBD2 (6 bases). The germline V gene has CDR1 MNHEY and CDR2 SMNVEV (reference sequence). V lost 2 bases and J lost 2, with 23 bases in between. The CDR3 runs 19 residues. The chain's CDR3 is CASSLRPLPGLSNTDTQYF. In DNA, the CDR3 is TGTGCCAGCAGTTTAAGGCCCTTACCGGGACTCTCAAACACAGATACGCAGTATTTT.

The chain recombines TRBV30 with TRBJ1-4; D ambiguous. The CDR3 runs to 15 residues. Trimming shortened V by 1 base and J by 5 bases, and 14 bases separated the two germline ends. Per germline, CDR1 GTSNPN and CDR2 SVGIG (reference sequence). Here the CDR3 DNA reads TGTGCCTGGAGTGAGCCGCCGCGGCAGAATGAAAAACTGTTTTTT. Protein product: CAWSEPPRQNEKLFF.

The gene calls are TRBV12-5 and TRBJ1-5; no firm D call. The germline V gene has CDR1 LGHNT and CDR2 FRNRAP. The CDR3 totals 12 residues. V lost 6 bases and J lost 9, with 12 bases in between. CDR3 in amino acids: CASGREVGPQHF. In DNA, the CDR3 is TGTGCTAGTGGCCGTGAGGTAGGGCCCCAGCATTTT.

This chain uses TRBV2 with TRBJ1-6, with a tentative D call TRBD1 (6 bases). The V gene lost 1 base and the J gene lost 9 bases, with 16 bases spanning the gap. The CDR3 sequence is 16 residues long. Germline loops: CDR1 SNHLY, CDR2 FYNNEI. The CDR3 sequence is CASSEDPRGAGSPLHF. The DNA for the CDR3 is TGTGCCAGCAGTGAAGACCCTCGGGGGGCAGGTTCACCCCTCCACTTT.

The chain carries TRBV4-1 and TRBJ2-1, with 13 nucleotides matching TRBD2. This CDR3 is 19 amino acids long. Trimming cost V 0 bases and J 1 base; bases outside gene matches: 6. The germline CDR1 and CDR2 sequences are MGHRA and YSYEKL. The CDR3 nucleotides read TGCGCCAGCAGCCAAGAGTTTACTAGCGGGGGGGGTTCCTACAATGAGCAGTTCTTC. As protein: CASSQEFTSGGGSYNEQFF.

The chain has TRBV2 and TRBJ2-1, with TRBD2 as a possible D gene (5 bases). Looked up from germline, CDR1 is SNHLY and CDR2 is FYNNEI. The CDR3 loop spans 12 amino acids. V shed 7 bases and J shed 10 bases, with 14 bases lying between them. CDR3 region: CASTPTGREQFF. The DNA for the CDR3 is TGTGCCAGCACCCCGACGGGAAGGGAGCAGTTCTTC.

CDR3: CASSLAGQGTGNTIYF. CDR3 sequence (DNA): TGCGCCAGCAGCTTGGCGGGACAGGGCACTGGAAACACCATATATTTT. The V and J genes are TRBV5-1 and TRBJ1-3; 9 nucleotides align to TRBD1. This CDR3 region has 16 residues. Per germline, CDR1 SGHRS and CDR2 YFSETQ. V shed 0 bases, J shed 2 bases, and the junction held 3 bases outside the gene matches.

This clone showed up just once. The V gene is TRBV19, the J gene TRBJ2-1, with TRBD2 matching over 8 bases. This CDR3 is built from 16 residues. V shed 3 bases, J shed 3 bases, and the junction held 7 bases outside the gene matches. Germline CDR1 and CDR2: LNHDA and SQIVND (reference sequence). CDR3 nucleotide sequence: TGTGCCAGTAGTATGTATCCGGGGGGGAACTACAATGAGCAGTTCTTC. It specifies CASSMYPGGNYNEQFF.

V and J are TRBV21-1 and TRBJ1-2; the table calls TRBD1, which could not be checked here. TRBV21-1 is a listed pseudogene. This CDR3 is built from 15 residues. CDR3 coding DNA: TGTGCCAGCAGCAAAAGACAGGGCAACCACTATGGCTACACCTTC. Its protein is CASSKRQGNHYGYTF.

This chain connects TRBV5-1 to TRBJ2-3; 7 nucleotides align to TRBD1. CDR1 and CDR2 from the germline V gene are SGHRS and YFSETQ. This CDR3 has 15 amino acids. The V gene end was trimmed by 0 bases and the J gene end by 5 bases; junction bases not matched to a gene: 6. CDR3 DNA sequence: TGCGCCAGCAGCTTGGCGAGGGGGCGAGGAGATACGCAGTATTTT. Protein product: CASSLARGRGDTQYF.

The chain employs TRBV7-8 and TRBJ1-5, with TRBD1 matching 7 bases. CDR1 SGHVS and CDR2 FQNEAQ come from the germline V gene. The CDR3 runs 18 residues. Losses at the gene ends were 1 base for V and 7 bases for J; bases not matched to a gene: 16. CDR3 nucleotide sequence: TGTGCCAGCAGCTTAGGGTCGCGAAAGGGGGCTCTATTGCAGCCCCAGCATTTT. Its translation is CASSLGSRKGALLQPQHF.

The chain couples TRBV5-4 to TRBJ2-7, with 9 bases lining up with TRBD1. Germline trimming cut 4 bases from V and 7 bases from J; bases unmatched to any gene: 12. This CDR3 is 15 amino acids long. The germline gives CDR1 SGHNT, CDR2 YYREEE (reference sequence). This CDR3 is CASSRRDRELWEQYF. CDR3 nucleotide sequence: TGTGCCAGCAGCCGCCGGGACAGGGAACTGTGGGAGCAGTACTTC.

This rearrangement joins TRBV5-4 to TRBJ2-1; 7 bases line up with TRBD2. Germline trimming cut 2 bases from V and 16 bases from J; bases unmatched to any gene: 12. CDR1 and CDR2 from the germline V gene are SGHNT and YYREEE (reference sequence). The CDR3 is 13 amino acids. In nucleotides, the CDR3 is TGTGCCAGCAGCTTCGTGGAGGGAGGGTCGAGATTCTTC. Its translation: CASSFVEGGSRFF.

The V gene is TRBV4-1, the J gene TRBJ1-5, with D possibly being TRBD1 (6 bases). Germline values: CDR1 MGHRA, CDR2 YSYEKL. CDR3 length: 14 amino acids. Trimming shortened V by 3 bases and J by 5 bases, and 11 bases separated the two germline ends. The CDR3 DNA sequence: TGCGCCAGCAGCCAGAGGGGGTGGGATCAGCCCCAGCATTTT. Amino acids: CASSQRGWDQPQHF.

The gene calls are TRBV5-1 and TRBJ1-5; unclear D gene. Germline V gene sequence: CDR1 SGHRS, CDR2 YFSETQ. The CDR3 is 14 residues long. The V and J ends lost 3 bases and 6 bases respectively, with 13 bases between them. For the CDR3, the DNA is TGCGCCAGCAGCTGGGGAGAGGGAGGTCAGCCCCAGCATTTT. This encodes CASSWGEGGQPQHF.

V usage is TRBV7-9 and J usage is TRBJ2-1; 9 bases are a match to TRBD2. CDR3 length equals 13 residues. The J segment lost 7 bases and the V segment lost 2 bases, leaving 0 bases of the junction unmatched. Germline V gives CDR1 SEHNR, CDR2 FQNEAQ (reference sequence). The CDR3, as DNA: TGTGCCAGCAGCTTAAGCGGGGGGAATGAGCAGTTCTTC. This translates into CASSLSGGNEQFF.

The V gene is TRBV21-1, the J gene TRBJ2-7; the DNA was not compared with TRBD1, the D call given in the table. TRBV21-1 is recorded as a pseudogene. This CDR3 has 16 residues. The CDR3 region has the DNA TGTGCCAGCAGCAAAGGGCCCTCGGGACATGGTGGCGAGCAGTACTTC. This codes for CASSKGPSGHGGEQYF.